This T cell receptor beta chain was retrieved from a study of T cell responses to AZD1222 COVID-19 vaccine. Repertoires were generated with immunoSEQ multiplex PCR, while TCRdb's copy carries only in-frame clones and drops some. The repertoire includes 130,000 or so clones, about nine tenths of them detected once, and less than 9% sits in the top ten. The CDR3 consists of 13 residues. Germline V CDR1 and CDR2: MDHEN, SYDVKM. V lost 7 bases and J lost 3, with 13 bases in between. The starting material was peripheral blood, obtained on day 0 of AZD1222 vaccination. This TCR was recovered from an adult in good health. V gene TRBV28 combines with J gene TRBJ2-7; TRBD2 might be the D (5 bases). CDR3 loop: CASTEGADYEQYF. CDR3 DNA: TGTGCCAGCACCGAGGGTGCGGACTACGAGCAGTACTTC. The full variable domain, its missing parts supplied by reference TRBV28 and TRBJ2-7, is DVKVTQSSRYLVKRTGEKVFLECVQDMDHENMFWYRQDPGLGLRLIYFSYDVKMKEKGDIPEGYSVSREKKERFSLILESASTNQTSMYLCASTEGADYEQYFGPGTRLTVT.